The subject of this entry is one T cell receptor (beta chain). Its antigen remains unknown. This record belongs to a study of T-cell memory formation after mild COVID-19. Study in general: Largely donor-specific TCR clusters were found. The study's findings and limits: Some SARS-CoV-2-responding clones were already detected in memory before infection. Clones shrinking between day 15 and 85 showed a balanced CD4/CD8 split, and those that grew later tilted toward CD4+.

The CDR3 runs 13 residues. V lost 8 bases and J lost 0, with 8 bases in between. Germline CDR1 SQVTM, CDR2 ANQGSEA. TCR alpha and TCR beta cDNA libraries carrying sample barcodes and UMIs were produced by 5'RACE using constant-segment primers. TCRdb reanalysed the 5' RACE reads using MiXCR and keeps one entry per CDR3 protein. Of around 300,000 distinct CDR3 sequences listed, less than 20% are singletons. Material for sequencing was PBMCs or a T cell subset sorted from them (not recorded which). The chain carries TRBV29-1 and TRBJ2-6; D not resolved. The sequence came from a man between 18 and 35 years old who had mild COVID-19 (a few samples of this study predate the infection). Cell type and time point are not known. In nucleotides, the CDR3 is TGCAGCTGCAGCCTCTCTGGGGCCAACGTCCTGACTTTC. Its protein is CSCSLSGANVLTF.